These 15 T cell receptor beta chains share one sample of origin, sequenced in a study of blood T cell repertoires in COVID-19. Clones were sequenced by immunoSEQ multiplex PCR, and TCRdb holds only the in-frame ones, with some missing. Of tens of thousands of clones detected, 91% appear once; the ten largest clones hold 2% to 2.5%. The specimen was peripheral blood. Receptors originate from a man aged 60 to 75 with acute or convalescent COVID-19.

With respect to this clone: No DNA is shown, since the ends of the CDR3 on it are uncertain; the CDR3 is the one TCRdb lists. The chain links TRBV12-3 or TRBV12-4 to TRBJ1-3. Including both end residues, the CDR3 is 12 amino acids long. CDR3 region: CASSILVDTIYF.

This sequence joins TRBV6-4 and TRBJ1-2, with TRBD1 as a possible D gene (5 bases). This CDR3 contains 13 residues. Looked up from germline, CDR1 is MRHNA and CDR2 is SNTAGT. Trimming cost V 2 bases and J 4 bases, with 8 bases left between them. CDR3 region: CASSDGQGYGYTF. DNA for the CDR3: TGTGCCAGCAGTGACGGGCAGGGCTATGGCTACACCTTC.

This rearrangement joins TRBV6-5 to TRBJ2-7, with 9 positions matching TRBD1. The CDR3 extends over 15 amino acids. CDR1 is MNHEY and CDR2 is SVGAGI in the germline V gene. Trimming cost V 10 bases and J 1 base; bases outside gene matches: 11. The CDR3 loop reads CATHRGQGWSYEQYF. The CDR3 DNA follows: TGTGCCACCCACAGGGGACAGGGTTGGTCCTACGAGCAGTACTTC.

This clone was detected a few times. This chain links TRBV2 with TRBJ1-1; D may be TRBD1 (5 bases). The CDR3 totals 13 residues. Germline assignment: CDR1 SNHLY and CDR2 FYNNEI. Between the trimmed V and J ends, which lost 2 bases and 5 bases, there was a span of 9 bases. CDR3 region: CASSERGGTEAFF. CDR3 nucleotide sequence: TGTGCCAGCAGTGAAAGGGGAGGGACTGAAGCTTTCTTT.

This sequence joins TRBV4-2 and TRBJ1-5; 8 nucleotides align to TRBD1. The V segment lost 3 bases and the J segment 7 bases; nucleotides outside the gene matches: 8. The CDR3 sequence is 15 residues long. CDR1 is LGHNA and CDR2 is YNFKEQ in the germline V gene. CDR3 loop: CASSQQTGVGQPQHF. The CDR3 DNA sequence: TGTGCCAGCAGCCAGCAGACAGGGGTGGGACAGCCCCAGCATTTT.

This chain links TRBV11-2 with TRBJ2-5; D gene uncertain. V was trimmed by 0 bases and J by 5 bases, leaving 13 bases between them. The CDR3 loop spans 15 amino acids. CDR1 and CDR2 (germline): SGHAT, FQNNGV. The DNA for the CDR3 is TGTGCCAGCAGCTTAGAGGTGGCCCTGAGGGAGACCCAGTACTTC. Its protein product is CASSLEVALRETQYF.

J is TRBJ2-5 and V is TRBV7-2, with D perhaps matching TRBD2 (6 bases). The CDR3 contains 14 residues. In germline, CDR1 is SGHTA, CDR2 FQGNSA. Trimming removed 0 bases at V and 5 bases at J, with 10 bases between. The CDR3 sequence is CASSLALGRETQYF. The CDR3 coding sequence is TGTGCCAGCAGCTTAGCGCTTGGGAGGGAGACCCAGTACTTC. Combining the CDR3 with reference TRBV7-2 and TRBJ2-5 gives the whole variable domain GAGVSQSPSNKVTEKGKDVELRCDPISGHTALYWYRQSLGQGLEFLIYFQGNSAPDKSGLPSDRFSAERTGGSVSTLTIQRTQQEDSAVYLCASSLALGRETQYFGPGTRLLVL.

The chain has TRBV5-6 and TRBJ2-5; no reliable D call. The CDR3 extends over 12 amino acids. Trimming removed 0 bases at V and 4 bases at J, with 4 bases between. Germline assignment: CDR1 SGHDT and CDR2 YYEEEE. DNA for the CDR3: TGTGCCAGCAGCTTGGCCGTAGAGACCCAGTACTTC. This gives the protein CASSLAVETQYF.

The chain combines TRBV2 with TRBJ1-5; perhaps TRBD1 as D (6 bases). The V end lost 8 bases, the J end lost 0 bases, and 14 bases lay between the germline ends. Germline lookup yields CDR1 SNHLY and CDR2 FYNNEI. This CDR3 comprises 15 residues. CDR3 amino acids: CASRQGQASNQPQHF. CDR3 DNA: TGTGCCAGCCGCCAGGGACAAGCTAGCAATCAGCCCCAGCATTTT.

The genes are TRBV3-1 (or the pseudogene TRBV3-2) and TRBJ1-5; D gene ambiguous. CDR1 is LGHDT, CDR2 YNNKEL, per germline (reference sequence). V was clipped by 1 base and J by 6 bases, with 4 bases between them. This CDR3 has 12 residues. CDR3 sequence reads: CASSQASQPQHF. DNA for the CDR3: TGTGCCAGCAGCCAAGCATCTCAGCCCCAGCATTTT.

This chain uses TRBV5-4 with TRBJ1-1; unclear D gene. The CDR3 contains 15 residues. The V gene's germline CDR1 is SGHNT and CDR2 YYREEE (reference sequence). V dropped 0 bases and J dropped 0 bases, with 9 bases sitting between them. This CDR3 is CASSLDPSVNTEAFF. CDR3 DNA sequence: TGTGCCAGCAGCTTGGATCCTAGTGTGAACACTGAAGCTTTCTTT.

The chain uses TRBV2 and TRBJ2-7; 7 bases map to TRBD1. CDR3 size: 17 residues. Looked up from germline, CDR1 is SNHLY and CDR2 is FYNNEI. Germline trimming cut 6 bases from V and 0 bases from J; bases unmatched to any gene: 14. CDR3 in amino acids: CASSERRSGTASYEQYF. The CDR3 region has the DNA TGTGCCAGCAGCGAAAGACGTTCCGGGACAGCCTCCTACGAGCAGTACTTC.

The chain joins TRBV11-3 to TRBJ1-1, with D unresolved. This CDR3 comprises 13 residues. The V end lost 0 bases, the J end lost 3 bases, and 5 bases lay between the germline ends. Per germline, CDR1 SGHNT and CDR2 YENEEA. CDR3 loop: CASSLEAYTEAFF. CDR3 bases: TGTGCCAGCAGCTTAGAAGCGTACACTGAAGCTTTCTTT.

V and J are TRBV5-8 and TRBJ2-7; D not resolved. Germline CDR1 reads SGHTS; CDR2 reads YDEGEE. V lost 5 bases, J lost 2 bases, and 5 bases lay in between. This CDR3 region has 11 residues. CDR3 in amino acids: CASSSAYEQYF. CDR3 nucleotide sequence: TGTGCCAGCAGTTCGGCCTACGAGCAGTACTTC.

The chain couples TRBV6-6 to TRBJ1-2, with unresolved D. The CDR3 spans 12 residues. In germline, CDR1 is MNHNY, CDR2 SVGAGI (reference sequence). The ends were cut back, 6 bases at V and 8 bases at J, with 13 bases in the middle. CDR3 amino acids: CASSPGFDGYTF. In DNA form, the CDR3 reads TGTGCCAGCAGCCCCGGGTTCGACGGCTACACCTTC.